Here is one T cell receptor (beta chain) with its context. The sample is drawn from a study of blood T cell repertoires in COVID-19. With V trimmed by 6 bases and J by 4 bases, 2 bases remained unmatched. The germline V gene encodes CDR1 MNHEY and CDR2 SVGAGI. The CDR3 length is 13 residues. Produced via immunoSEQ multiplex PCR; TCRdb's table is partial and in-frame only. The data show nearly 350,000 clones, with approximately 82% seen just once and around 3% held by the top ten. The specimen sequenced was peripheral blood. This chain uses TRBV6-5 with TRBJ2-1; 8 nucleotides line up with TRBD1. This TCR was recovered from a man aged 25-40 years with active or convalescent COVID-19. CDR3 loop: CASRQGGYNEQFF. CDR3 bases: TGTGCCAGCAGACAGGGGGGTTACAATGAGCAGTTCTTC.